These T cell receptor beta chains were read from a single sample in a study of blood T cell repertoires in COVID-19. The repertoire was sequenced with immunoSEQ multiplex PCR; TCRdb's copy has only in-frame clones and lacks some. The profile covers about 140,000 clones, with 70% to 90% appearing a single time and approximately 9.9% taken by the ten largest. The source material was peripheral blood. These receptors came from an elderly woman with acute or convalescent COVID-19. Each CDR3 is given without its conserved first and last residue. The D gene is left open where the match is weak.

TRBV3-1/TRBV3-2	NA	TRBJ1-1	ASSPPRDTGRDTEAF
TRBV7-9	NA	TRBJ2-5	ASSPEGETQY
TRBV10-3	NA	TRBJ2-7	AIRASTGSFYEQY
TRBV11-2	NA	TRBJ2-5	ASSFYPLTQETQY
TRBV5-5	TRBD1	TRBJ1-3	ASSLEDRGLSGNTIY
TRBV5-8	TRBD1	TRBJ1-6	ASSPPRGTGFRSLH
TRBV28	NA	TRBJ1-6	ASSLGHLNSPLH
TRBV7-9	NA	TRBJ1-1	ASSLAGGSEAF
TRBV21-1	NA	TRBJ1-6	ASSMKNRGNTQNSPLH
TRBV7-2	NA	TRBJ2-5	ATEPGRGPLGGTQY
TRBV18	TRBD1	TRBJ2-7	ASSPDRGTYEQY
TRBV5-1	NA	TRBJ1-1	ASSQHRENTEAF
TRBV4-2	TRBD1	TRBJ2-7	ASSGRDRGAYEQY
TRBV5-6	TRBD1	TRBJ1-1	ASSFYDRGPEAF
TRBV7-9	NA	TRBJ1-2	ASSFGGPGYGYT
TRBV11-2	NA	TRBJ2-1	ASSPRIIARNEQF
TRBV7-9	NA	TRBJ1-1	ASTPLGQGGTEAF
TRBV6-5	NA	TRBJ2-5	AGGMETQY
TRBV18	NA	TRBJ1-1	ASSPGDTTEAF
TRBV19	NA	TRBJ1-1	ASSIQGPMTAF
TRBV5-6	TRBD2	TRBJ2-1	ASSLVGGRVSYNEQF
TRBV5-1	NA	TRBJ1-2	ASSLAGFNYGYT
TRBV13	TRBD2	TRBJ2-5	ASRLAGGPETQY
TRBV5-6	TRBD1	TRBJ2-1	ASSSTGGFSYNEQF
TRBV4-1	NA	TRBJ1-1	ASSQEPGHPYTEAF
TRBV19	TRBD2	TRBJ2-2	ASSTRLAGGGELF
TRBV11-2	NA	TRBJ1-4	ASSLRGATNEKLF
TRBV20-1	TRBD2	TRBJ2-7	SASGGGLLAYEQY
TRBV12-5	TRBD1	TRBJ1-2	ASGLRDRGGYGYT